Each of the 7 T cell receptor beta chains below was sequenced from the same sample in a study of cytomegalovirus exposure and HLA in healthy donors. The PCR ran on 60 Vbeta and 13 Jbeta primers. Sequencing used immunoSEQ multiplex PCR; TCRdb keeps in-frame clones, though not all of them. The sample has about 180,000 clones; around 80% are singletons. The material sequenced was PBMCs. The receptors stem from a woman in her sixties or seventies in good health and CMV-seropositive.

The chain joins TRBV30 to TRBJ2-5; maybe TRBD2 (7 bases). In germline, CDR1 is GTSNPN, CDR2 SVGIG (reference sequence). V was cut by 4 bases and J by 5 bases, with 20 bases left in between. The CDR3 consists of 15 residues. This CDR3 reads CAWMGGGNTRETQYF. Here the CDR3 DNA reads TGTGCCTGGATGGGCGGGGGCAATACGAGGGAGACCCAGTACTTC.

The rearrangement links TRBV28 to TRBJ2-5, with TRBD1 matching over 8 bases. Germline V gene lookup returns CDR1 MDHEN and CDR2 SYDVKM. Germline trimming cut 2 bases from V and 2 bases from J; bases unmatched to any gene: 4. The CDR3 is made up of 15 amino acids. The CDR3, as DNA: TGTGCCAGCAGTTTAATGGACAGGGATCAAGAGACCCAGTACTTC. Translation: CASSLMDRDQETQYF.

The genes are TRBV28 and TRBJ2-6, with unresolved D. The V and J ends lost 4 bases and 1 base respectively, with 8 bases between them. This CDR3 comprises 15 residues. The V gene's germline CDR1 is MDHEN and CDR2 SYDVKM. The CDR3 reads CASSSTASGANVLTF. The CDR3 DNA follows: TGTGCCAGCAGTTCCACAGCATCTGGGGCCAACGTCCTGACTTTC.

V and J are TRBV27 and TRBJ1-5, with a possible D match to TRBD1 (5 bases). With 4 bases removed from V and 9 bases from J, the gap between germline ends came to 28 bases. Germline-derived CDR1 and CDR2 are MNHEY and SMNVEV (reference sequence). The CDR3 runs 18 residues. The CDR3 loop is CASSSDGGEGVPFSPQHF. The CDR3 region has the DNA TGTGCCAGCAGTTCGGACGGAGGGGAGGGAGTCCCTTTTTCGCCCCAGCATTTT.

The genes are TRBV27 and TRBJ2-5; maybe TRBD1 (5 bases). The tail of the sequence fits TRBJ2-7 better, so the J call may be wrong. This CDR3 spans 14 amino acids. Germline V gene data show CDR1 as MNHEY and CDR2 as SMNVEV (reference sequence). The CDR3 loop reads CASSPGFNSYEQYF. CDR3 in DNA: TGTGCCAGCAGTCCAGGGTTCAACTCCTACGAGCAGTACTTC.

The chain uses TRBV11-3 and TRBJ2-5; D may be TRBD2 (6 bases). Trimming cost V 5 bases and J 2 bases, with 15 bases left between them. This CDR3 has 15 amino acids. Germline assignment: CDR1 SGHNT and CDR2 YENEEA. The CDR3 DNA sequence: TGTGCCAGCAGCCCTGGGCTAGCGCCACAAGAGACCCAGTACTTC. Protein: CASSPGLAPQETQYF.

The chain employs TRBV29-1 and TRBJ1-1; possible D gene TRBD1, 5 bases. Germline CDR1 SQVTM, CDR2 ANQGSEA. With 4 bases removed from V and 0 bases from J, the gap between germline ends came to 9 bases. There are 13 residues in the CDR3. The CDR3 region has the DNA TGCAGCGTTGCTGGGGCTTTGAACACTGAAGCTTTCTTT. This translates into CSVAGALNTEAFF.